The clone carrying this TCR beta chain was counted between two and nine times. Its antigen remains unidentified. The source of the sample is a study of CD8 T cells in ankylosing spondylitis. Study results and limitations: There was a TCR beta motif, made of 7 or 8 highly homologous variants, that appeared characteristic of ankylosing spondylitis blood. Disease-associated clonotypes exhibited CD8+ identity and were relatively infrequent in peripheral blood.

The germline CDR1 and CDR2 sequences are LGHDT and YNNKEL (reference sequence). This CDR3 comprises 11 residues. Trimming cost V 6 bases and J 5 bases, with 8 bases left between them. TCRdb re-analysed the 5' RACE reads in MiXCR, keeping a single row per CDR3 protein. The sample has under 400,000 distinct CDR3 sequences; under 14% are singletons. The source material was blood, either unsorted or a sorted T cell fraction (not recorded which). The sequence was obtained from a female donor with ankylosing spondylitis or in good health (not recorded which). The chain couples TRBV3-1 to TRBJ2-7; D unresolved. The DNA for the CDR3 is TGTGCCAGCAGGGATTTAGACGAGCAGTACTTC. Its protein product is CASRDLDEQYF.